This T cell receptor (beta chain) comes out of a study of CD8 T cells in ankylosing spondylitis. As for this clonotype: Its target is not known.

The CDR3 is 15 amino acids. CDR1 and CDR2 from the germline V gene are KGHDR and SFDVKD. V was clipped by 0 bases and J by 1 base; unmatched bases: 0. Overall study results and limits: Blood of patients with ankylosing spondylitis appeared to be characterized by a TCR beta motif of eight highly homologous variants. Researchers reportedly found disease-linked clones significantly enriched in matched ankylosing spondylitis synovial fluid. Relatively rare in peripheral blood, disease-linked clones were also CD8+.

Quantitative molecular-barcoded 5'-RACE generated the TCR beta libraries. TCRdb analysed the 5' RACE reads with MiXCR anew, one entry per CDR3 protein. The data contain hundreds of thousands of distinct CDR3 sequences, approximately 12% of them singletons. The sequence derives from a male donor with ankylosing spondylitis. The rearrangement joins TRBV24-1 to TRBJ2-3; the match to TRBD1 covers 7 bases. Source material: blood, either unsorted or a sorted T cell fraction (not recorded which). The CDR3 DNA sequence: TGTGCCACCAGTGATTTGGGACAGGGCACAGATACGCAGTATTTT. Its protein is CATSDLGQGTDTQYF.